This T cell receptor beta chain was identified during a study of spatial heterogeneity in lung cancer. Study-wide context: Fewer alpha-chain than beta-chain sequences were consistently detected.

This clonotype turned up a few times. CDR3 length equals 17 residues. Germline trimming cut 6 bases from V and 2 bases from J; bases unmatched to any gene: 18. Germline V gene lookup returns CDR1 DFQATT and CDR2 SNEGSKA (reference sequence). In the library, each TCR cDNA molecule bore its own unique molecular identifier. TCRdb processed the 5' RACE reads anew with MiXCR; each CDR3 protein has one entry. The sample shows more than 45,000 distinct CDR3 sequences, less than 5.5% of them seen only once. Time point defined: sample taken at primary tumor resection. The sequence was obtained from a male donor with early-stage non-small cell lung cancer. Specimen: PBMCs, collected at surgery. The chain links TRBV20-1 to TRBJ2-7; 8 bases agree with TRBD1. In nucleotides, the CDR3 is TGCAGTGCCAATCACCCTCTAGGACAGGGTGGGACCTACGAGCAGTACTTC. It yields the protein CSANHPLGQGGTYEQYF.